Included here is one TCR beta chain sequence, with context. The sample belongs to a study of OX40 agonist ivuxolimab in advanced cancers. Libraries were prepared by immunoSEQ multiplex PCR; TCRdb keeps only in-frame clonotypes and omits some of them. The profile covers about 60,000 clones, with 93% appearing a single time and approximately 20% taken by the ten largest. The sequence was obtained from an adult with an advanced solid tumor such as melanoma, head and neck, liver or kidney cancer. The sample in question was CD4+ or CD8+ T cells sorted from blood, obtained in a trial of the OX40 agonist ivuxolimab.

CDR3 coding DNA: TGTGCCAGCAGCTTAGCTTCCGCGCCTCCTTACAATGAGCAGTTCTTC. Translation: CASSLASAPPYNEQFF. The rearrangement uses TRBV7-7 and TRBJ2-1, with D uncertain. This CDR3 is 16 amino acids long. Germline values: CDR1 SSHAT, CDR2 FNYEAQ (reference sequence). Deletions cut 0 bases from V and 4 bases from J, with 13 bases between.